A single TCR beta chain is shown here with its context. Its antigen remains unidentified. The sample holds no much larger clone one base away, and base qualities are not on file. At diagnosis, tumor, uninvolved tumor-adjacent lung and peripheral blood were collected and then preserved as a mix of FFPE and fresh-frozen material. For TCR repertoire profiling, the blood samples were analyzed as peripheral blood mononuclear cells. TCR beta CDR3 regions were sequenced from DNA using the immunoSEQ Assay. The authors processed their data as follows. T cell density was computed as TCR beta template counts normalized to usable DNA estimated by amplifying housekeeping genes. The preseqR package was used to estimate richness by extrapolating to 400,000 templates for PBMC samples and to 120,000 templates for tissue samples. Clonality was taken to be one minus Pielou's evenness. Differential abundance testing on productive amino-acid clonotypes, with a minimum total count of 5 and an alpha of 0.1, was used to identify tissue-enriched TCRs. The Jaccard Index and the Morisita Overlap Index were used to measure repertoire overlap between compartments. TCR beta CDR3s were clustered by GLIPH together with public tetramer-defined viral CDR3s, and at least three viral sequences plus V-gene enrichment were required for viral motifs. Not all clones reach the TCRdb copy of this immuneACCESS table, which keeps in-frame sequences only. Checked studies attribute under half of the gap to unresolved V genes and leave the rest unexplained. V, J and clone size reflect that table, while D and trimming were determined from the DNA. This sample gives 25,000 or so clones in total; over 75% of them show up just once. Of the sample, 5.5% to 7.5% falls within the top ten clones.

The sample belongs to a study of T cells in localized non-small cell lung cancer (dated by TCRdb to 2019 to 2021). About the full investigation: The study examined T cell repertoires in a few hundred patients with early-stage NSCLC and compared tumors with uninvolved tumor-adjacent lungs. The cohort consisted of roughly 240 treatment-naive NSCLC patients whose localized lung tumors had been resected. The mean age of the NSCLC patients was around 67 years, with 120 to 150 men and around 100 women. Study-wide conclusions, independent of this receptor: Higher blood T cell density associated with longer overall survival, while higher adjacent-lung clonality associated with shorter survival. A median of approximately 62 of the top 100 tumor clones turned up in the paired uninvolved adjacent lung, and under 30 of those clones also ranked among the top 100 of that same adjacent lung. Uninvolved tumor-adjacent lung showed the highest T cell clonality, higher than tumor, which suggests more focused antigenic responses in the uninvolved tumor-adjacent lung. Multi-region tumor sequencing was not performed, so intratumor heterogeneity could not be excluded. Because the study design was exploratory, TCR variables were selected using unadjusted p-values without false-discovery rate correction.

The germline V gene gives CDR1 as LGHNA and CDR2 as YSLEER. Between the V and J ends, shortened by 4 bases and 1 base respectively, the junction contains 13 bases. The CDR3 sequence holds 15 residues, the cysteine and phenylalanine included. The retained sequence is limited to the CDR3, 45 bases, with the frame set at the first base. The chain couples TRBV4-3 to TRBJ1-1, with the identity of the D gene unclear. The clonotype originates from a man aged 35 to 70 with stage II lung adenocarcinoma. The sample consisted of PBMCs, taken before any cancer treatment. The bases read TGCGCCAGCAGCCCACCTAAAGGGCAGAACACTGAAGCTTTCTTT. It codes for CASSPPKGQNTEAFF.